The clone carrying this T cell receptor beta chain was detected many times. The CDR3 is 15 residues long. Germline lookup yields CDR1 MNHEY and CDR2 SMNVEV (reference sequence). Unmatched junction bases numbered 2, after V lost 2 bases and J lost 4 bases. Time point given: patch test 2, 6 weeks after DPC sensitization. Stated treatment: therapeutic diphenylcyclopropenone sensitization with weekly scalp DPC. Blood was collected ahead of every patch test applied. Unseparated into fractions, whole blood served as the source from which total RNA was extracted. This sample is part of a study of human T cells and chemical hapten exposure. The wider study: 0.01% DPC was applied to the upper back in patch tests, which were read at 6 days.

Individual cDNA molecules each carried unique molecular identifiers attached by the library. TCRdb reprocessed the RACE reads with MiXCR, giving one entry per CDR3 protein. The data contain a few hundred thousand distinct CDR3 sequences, under 6.5% of them seen just once; the ten biggest clones take up about 5%. This clonotype was obtained from a woman aged 18-30 years with alopecia areata. Some clones in this sample may be carry-over from other donors' samples. The rearrangement links TRBV27 to TRBJ1-5; 10 positions agree with TRBD1. The material was whole blood, obtained in connection with sensitization to the hapten diphenylcyclopropenone (DPC). Written as DNA, the CDR3 is TGTGCCAGCAGTTTAGGACAGGGGGGGAATCAGCCCCAGCATTTT. As protein: CASSLGQGGNQPQHF.